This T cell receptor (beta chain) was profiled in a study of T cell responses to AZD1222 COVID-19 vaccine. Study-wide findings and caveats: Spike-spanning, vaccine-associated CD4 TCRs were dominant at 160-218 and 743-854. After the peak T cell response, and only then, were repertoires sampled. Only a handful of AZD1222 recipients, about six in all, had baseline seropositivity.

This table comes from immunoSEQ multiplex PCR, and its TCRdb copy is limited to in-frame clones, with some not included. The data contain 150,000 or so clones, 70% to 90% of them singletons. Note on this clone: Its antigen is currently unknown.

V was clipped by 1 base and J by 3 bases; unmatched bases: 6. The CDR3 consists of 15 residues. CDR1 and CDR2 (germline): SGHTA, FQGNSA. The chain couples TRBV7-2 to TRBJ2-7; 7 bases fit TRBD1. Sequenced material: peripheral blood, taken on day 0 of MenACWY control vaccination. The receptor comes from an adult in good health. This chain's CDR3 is CASSLVTGSGYEQYF. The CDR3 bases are TGTGCCAGCAGCTTAGTGACAGGGAGCGGCTACGAGCAGTACTTC.